These 15 T cell receptor beta chains were sequenced from one sample in a study of T cells expressing NK-cell markers. TCRdb re-called the 5' RACE reads and shows each CDR3 protein once, DNA omitted. The sample's table shows a few hundred thousand distinct CDR3 sequences. Sequencing input: blood T cells: a sorted CD56 or NKG2C T cell subset, CD4+ or CD8+ T cells, or bulk PBMC T cells (not recorded which). The receptors were sampled from a man aged 18 to 30 in good health.

The gene calls are TRBV7-2 and TRBJ1-5; TCRdb returns TRBD1, unconfirmable since there is no DNA. Germline V gives CDR1 SGHTA, CDR2 FQGNSA. The CDR3 extends over 14 amino acids. This chain's CDR3 is CASSPKGGPQPQHF.

This chain links TRBV10-3 with TRBJ2-5; TCRdb names TRBD2, which stays unverified in the absence of DNA. The CDR3 length is 16 residues. Germline V lookup: CDR1 ENHRY, CDR2 SYGVKD. The CDR3 loop is CAISESAGVARETQYF.

The genes are TRBV5-1 and TRBJ1-4. Germline V gene lookup returns CDR1 SGHRS and CDR2 YFSETQ. There are 13 residues in the CDR3. CDR3: CASSFRQNEKLFF.

CDR3 protein: CASFTSGPNEAFF. The chain is built from TRBV18 and TRBJ1-1. The CDR3 is 13 amino acids. The germline V gene encodes CDR1 KGHSH and CDR2 LQKENI.

The rearrangement joins TRBV5-6 to TRBJ1-1; the TCRdb call, TRBD1, lacks DNA for checking. Germline V gene sequence: CDR1 SGHDT, CDR2 YYEEEE. This CDR3 region has 13 residues. CDR3 in amino acids: CATTKGGATEAFF.

The gene calls are TRBV10-3 and TRBJ2-3; TCRdb returns TRBD2, unconfirmable since there is no DNA. This CDR3 contains 18 residues. Germline CDR1 ENHRY, CDR2 SYGVKD. The CDR3: CAISGGLAGEGGTDTQYF.

The rearrangement links TRBV10-3 to TRBJ2-1; the D call of TRBD1 rests on TCRdb alone, since no DNA is present to check it. Germline V lookup: CDR1 ENHRY, CDR2 SYGVKD. This CDR3 spans 13 amino acids. The CDR3 is CAILQGGNNEQFF.

V gene TRBV13 combines with J gene TRBJ2-2; TCRdb designates TRBD2, a call that cannot be tested without DNA. Per the germline V gene, CDR1 is PRHDT and CDR2 is FYEKMQ (reference sequence). The CDR3 is 17 amino acids. The CDR3 sequence: CASSEGLAGVLTGELFF. Together with reference TRBV13 and TRBJ2-2, the CDR3 gives the full variable domain: AAGVIQSPRHLIKEKRETATLKCYPIPRHDTVYWYQQGPGQDPQFLISFYEKMQSDKGSIPDRFSAQQFSDYHSELNMSSLELGDSALYFCASSEGLAGVLTGELFFGEGSRLTVL.

J is TRBJ2-1 and V is TRBV7-6; TCRdb names TRBD2, which stays unverified in the absence of DNA. This CDR3 contains 18 residues. The germline V gene encodes CDR1 SGHVS and CDR2 FNYEAQ. CDR3 amino acids: CASSLASGAVKLFNEQFF.

The chain links TRBV6-1 to TRBJ1-2. Germline V gives CDR1 MNHNS, CDR2 SASEGT. This CDR3 comprises 17 residues. CDR3 region: CASSDVSQGGLFYGYTF.

The rearrangement joins TRBV6-5 to TRBJ2-1; TCRdb's D gene call, TRBD2, goes unchecked for lack of DNA. This CDR3 is built from 14 residues. Germline values: CDR1 MNHEY, CDR2 SVGAGI. CDR3 protein: CASQGPAGYNEQFF.

This chain joins TRBV28 and TRBJ2-1; the TCRdb call, TRBD1, lacks DNA for checking. Germline CDR1 and CDR2: MDHEN and SYDVKM. The CDR3 contains 12 residues. This CDR3 reads CASTPGNDEQFF.

The chain combines TRBV4-1 with TRBJ2-1; checking the TCRdb D call of TRBD2 is not possible without DNA. The germline gives CDR1 MGHRA, CDR2 YSYEKL. This CDR3 comprises 16 residues. CDR3 region: CASSYPGLAGLNEQFF.

This chain joins TRBV7-9 and TRBJ2-5; TCRdb's D gene call, TRBD1, goes unchecked for lack of DNA. The germline CDR1 and CDR2 sequences are SEHNR and FQNEAQ (reference sequence). This CDR3 has 16 residues. CDR3: CASSLGGQAIGGTQYF.

The J gene is TRBJ2-7, the V gene TRBV29-1; TCRdb designates TRBD1, a call that cannot be tested without DNA. CDR3 length: 11 amino acids. Germline CDR1 is SQVTM and CDR2 is ANQGSEA. The CDR3 here is CSVRERGYKYF.